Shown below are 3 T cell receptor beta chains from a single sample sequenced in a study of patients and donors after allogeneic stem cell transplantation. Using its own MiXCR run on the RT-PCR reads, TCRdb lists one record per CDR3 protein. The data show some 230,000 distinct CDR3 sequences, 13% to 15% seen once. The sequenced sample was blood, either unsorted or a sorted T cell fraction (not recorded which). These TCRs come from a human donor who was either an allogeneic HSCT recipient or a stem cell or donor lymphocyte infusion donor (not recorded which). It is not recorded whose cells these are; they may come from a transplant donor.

In DNA form, the CDR3 reads TGCGCCAGCACCGAAGGAGGACAACTCAACACCGGGGAGCTGTTTTTT. Amino acids: CASTEGGQLNTGELFF. V is TRBV5-1 and J is TRBJ2-2, with D perhaps TRBD1 or TRBD2 (5 bases each). Germline V gene lookup returns CDR1 SGHRS and CDR2 YFSETQ. V gave up 6 bases and J gave up 2 bases, with 17 bases separating them. The CDR3 has 16 amino acids. Full variable domain (remainder filled in from reference TRBV5-1 and TRBJ2-2): KAGVTQTPRYLIKTRGQQVTLSCSPISGHRSVSWYQQTPGQGLQFLFEYFSETQRNKGNFPGRFSGRQFSNSRSEMNVSTLELGDSALYLCASTEGGQLNTGELFFGEGSRLTVL.

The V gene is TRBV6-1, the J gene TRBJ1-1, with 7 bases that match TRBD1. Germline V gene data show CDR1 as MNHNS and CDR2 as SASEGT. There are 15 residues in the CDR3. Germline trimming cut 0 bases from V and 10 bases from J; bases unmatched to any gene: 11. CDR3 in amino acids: CASSEATNRGPGAFF. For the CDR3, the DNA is TGTGCCAGCAGTGAAGCGACGAACAGGGGACCGGGAGCTTTCTTT.

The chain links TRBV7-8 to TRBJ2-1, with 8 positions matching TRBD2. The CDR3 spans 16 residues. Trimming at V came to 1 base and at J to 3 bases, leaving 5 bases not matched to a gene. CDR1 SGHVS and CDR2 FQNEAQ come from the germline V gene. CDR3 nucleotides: TGTGCCAGCAGCTTAGTCTCGGGAGGGCACTACAATGAGCAGTTCTTC. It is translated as CASSLVSGGHYNEQFF.